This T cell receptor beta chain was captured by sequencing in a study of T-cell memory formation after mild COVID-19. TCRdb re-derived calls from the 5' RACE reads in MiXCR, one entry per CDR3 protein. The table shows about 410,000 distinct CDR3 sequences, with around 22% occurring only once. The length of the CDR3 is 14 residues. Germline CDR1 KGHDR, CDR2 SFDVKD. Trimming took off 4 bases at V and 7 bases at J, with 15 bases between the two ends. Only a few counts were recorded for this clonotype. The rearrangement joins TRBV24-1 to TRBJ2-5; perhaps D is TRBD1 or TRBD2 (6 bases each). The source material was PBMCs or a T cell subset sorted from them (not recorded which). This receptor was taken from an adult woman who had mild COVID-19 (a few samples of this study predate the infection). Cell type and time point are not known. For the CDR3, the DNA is TGTGCCACCAGTGAAGGAGGGGGGTCCGGGACCCAGTACTTC. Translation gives CATSEGGGSGTQYF.